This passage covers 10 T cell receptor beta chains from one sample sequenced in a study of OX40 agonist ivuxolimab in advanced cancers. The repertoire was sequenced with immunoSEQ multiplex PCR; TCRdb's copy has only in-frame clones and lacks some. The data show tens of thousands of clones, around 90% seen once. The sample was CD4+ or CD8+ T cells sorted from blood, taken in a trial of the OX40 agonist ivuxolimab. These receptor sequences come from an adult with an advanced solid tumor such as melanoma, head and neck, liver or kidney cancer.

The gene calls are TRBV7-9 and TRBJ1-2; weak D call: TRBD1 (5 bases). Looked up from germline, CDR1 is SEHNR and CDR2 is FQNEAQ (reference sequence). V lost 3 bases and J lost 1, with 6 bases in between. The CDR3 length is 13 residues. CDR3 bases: TGTGCCAGCAGCTTGACAGATAACTATGGCTACACCTTC. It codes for CASSLTDNYGYTF.

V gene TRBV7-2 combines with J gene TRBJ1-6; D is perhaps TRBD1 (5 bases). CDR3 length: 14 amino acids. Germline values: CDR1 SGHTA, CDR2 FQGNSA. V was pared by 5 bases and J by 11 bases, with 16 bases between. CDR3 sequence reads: CASSPSLRVTPLHF. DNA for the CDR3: TGTGCCAGCAGCCCAAGTCTCAGGGTGACACCCCTCCACTTT.

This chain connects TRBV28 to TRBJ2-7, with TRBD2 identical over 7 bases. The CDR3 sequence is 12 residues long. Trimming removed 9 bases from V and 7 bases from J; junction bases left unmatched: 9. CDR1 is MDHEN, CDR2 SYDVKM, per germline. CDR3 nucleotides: TGTGCCAGTAACCCTCCGCGGGGGGAGCAGTACTTC. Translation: CASNPPRGEQYF.

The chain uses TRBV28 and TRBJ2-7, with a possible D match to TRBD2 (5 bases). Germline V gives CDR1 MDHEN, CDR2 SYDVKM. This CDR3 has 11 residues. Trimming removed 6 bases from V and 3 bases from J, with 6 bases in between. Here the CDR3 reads CASSGVYEQYF. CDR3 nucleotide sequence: TGTGCCAGCAGCGGGGTCTACGAGCAGTACTTC.

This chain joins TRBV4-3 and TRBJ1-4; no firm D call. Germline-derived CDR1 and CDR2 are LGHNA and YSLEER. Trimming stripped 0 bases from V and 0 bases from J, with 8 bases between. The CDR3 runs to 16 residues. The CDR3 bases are TGCGCCAGCAGCCAAGATCTAGGAGCAACTAATGAAAAACTGTTTTTT. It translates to CASSQDLGATNEKLFF.

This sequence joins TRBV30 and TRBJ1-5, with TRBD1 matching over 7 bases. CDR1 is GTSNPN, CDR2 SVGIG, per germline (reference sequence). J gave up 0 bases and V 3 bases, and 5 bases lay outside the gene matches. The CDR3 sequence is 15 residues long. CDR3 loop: CAWRGTAYSNQPQHF. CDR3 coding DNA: TGTGCCTGGAGGGGGACAGCTTATAGCAATCAGCCCCAGCATTTT.

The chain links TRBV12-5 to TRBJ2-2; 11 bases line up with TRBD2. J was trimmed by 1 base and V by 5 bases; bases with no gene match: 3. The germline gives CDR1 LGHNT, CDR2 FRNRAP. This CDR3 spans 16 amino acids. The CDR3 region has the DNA TGTGCTAGTGGTGCTGGGACTAGCGGGAACACCGGGGAGCTGTTTTTT. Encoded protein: CASGAGTSGNTGELFF.

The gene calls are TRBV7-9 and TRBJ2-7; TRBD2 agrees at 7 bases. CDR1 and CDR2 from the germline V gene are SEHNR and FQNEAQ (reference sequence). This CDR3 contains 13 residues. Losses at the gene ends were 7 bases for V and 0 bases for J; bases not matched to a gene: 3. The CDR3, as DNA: TGTGCCAGCAAGAGCGGGACCTCCTACGAGCAGTACTTC. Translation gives CASKSGTSYEQYF.

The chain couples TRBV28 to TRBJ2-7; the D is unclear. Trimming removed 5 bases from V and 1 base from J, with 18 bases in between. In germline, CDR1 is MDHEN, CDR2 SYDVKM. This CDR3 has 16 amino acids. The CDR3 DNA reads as TGTGCCAGCAGTACCCCTGATGCCCAGCTGTCCTACGAGCAGTACTTC. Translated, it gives CASSTPDAQLSYEQYF.

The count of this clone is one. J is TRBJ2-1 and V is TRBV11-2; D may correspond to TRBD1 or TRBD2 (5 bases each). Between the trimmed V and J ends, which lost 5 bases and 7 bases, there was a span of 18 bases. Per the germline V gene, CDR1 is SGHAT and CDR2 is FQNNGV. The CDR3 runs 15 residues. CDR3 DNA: TGTGCCAGCAGCATCGGAATCCGCGAGGGGAATGAGCAGTTCTTC. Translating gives CASSIGIREGNEQFF.